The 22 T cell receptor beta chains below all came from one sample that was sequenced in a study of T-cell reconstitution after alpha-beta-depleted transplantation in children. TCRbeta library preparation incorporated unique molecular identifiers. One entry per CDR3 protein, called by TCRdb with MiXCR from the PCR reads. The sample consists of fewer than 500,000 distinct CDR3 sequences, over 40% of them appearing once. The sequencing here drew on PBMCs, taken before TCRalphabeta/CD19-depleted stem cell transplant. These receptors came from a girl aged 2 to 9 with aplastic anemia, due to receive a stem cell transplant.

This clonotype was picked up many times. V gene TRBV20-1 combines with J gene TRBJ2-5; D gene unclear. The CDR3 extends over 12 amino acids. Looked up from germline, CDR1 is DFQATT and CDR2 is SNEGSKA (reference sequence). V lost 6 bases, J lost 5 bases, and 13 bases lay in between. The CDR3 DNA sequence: TGCAGTGCCTTGGACGATCGGGAGACCCAGTACTTC. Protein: CSALDDRETQYF.

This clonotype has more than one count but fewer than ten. CDR3 coding DNA: TGCAGTGCTAGTCAGGGGAAGGATGAAGCTTTCTTT. Translating it yields CSASQGKDEAFF. This rearrangement joins TRBV20-1 to TRBJ1-1, with D perhaps TRBD1 (6 bases). The CDR3 contains 12 residues. The germline CDR1 and CDR2 sequences are DFQATT and SNEGSKA (reference sequence). V gave up 3 bases and J gave up 7 bases, with 12 bases separating them.

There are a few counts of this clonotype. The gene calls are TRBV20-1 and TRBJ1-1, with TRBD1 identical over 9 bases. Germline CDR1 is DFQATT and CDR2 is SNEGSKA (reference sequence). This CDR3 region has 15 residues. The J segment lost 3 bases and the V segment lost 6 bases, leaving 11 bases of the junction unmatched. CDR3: CSALSGTGLYTEAFF. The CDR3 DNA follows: TGCAGTGCCCTCTCCGGGACAGGGTTATACACTGAAGCTTTCTTT.

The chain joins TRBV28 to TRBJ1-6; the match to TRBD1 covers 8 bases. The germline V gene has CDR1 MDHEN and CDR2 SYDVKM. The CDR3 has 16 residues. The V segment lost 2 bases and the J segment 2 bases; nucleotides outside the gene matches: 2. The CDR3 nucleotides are TGTGCCAGCAGTTTACGGACAGGGACCTATAATTCACCCCTCCACTTT. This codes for CASSLRTGTYNSPLHF.

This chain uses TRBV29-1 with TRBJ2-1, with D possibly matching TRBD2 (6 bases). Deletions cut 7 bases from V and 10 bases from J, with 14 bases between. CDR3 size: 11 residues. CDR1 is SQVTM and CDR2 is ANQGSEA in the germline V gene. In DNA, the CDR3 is TGCAGCGCCGATATCCGGGGGGAGCAGTTCTTC. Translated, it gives CSADIRGEQFF.

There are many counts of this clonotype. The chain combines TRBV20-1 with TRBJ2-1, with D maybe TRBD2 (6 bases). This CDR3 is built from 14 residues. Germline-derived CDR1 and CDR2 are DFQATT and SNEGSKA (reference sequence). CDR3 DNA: TGCAGGGCCCTAGCGACTACCTCCTACAATGAGCAGTTCTTC. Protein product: CRALATTSYNEQFF.

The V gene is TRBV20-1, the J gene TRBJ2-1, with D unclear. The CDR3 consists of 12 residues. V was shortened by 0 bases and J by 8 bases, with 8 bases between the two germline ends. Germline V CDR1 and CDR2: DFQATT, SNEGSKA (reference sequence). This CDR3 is CSARDIGYEQFF. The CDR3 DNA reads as TGCAGTGCTAGAGATATAGGTTATGAGCAGTTCTTC.

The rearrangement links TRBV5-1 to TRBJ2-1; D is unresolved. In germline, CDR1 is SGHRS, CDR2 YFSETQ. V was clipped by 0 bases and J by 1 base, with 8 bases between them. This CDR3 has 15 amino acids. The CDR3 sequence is CASSLEAPSYNEQFF. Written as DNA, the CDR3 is TGCGCCAGCAGCTTGGAAGCCCCTTCCTACAATGAGCAGTTCTTC.

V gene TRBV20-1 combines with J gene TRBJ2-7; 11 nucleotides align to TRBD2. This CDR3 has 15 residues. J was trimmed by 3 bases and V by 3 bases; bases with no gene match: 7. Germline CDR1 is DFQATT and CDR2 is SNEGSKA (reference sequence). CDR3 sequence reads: CSASPGTSGYYEQYF. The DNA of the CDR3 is TGCAGTGCTAGCCCCGGGACTAGCGGATACTACGAGCAGTACTTC.

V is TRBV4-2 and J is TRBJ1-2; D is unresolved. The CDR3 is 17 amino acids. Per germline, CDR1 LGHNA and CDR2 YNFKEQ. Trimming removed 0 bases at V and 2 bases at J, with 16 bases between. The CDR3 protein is CASSQEYGSRFNYGYTF. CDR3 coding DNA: TGTGCCAGCAGCCAAGAGTACGGATCACGTTTCAACTATGGCTACACCTTC.

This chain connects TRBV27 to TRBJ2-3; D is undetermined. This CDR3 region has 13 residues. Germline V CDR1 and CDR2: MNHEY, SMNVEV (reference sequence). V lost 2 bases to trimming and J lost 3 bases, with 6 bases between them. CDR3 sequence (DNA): TGTGCCAGCAGTTTAGAATTAACAGATACGCAGTATTTT. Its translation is CASSLELTDTQYF.

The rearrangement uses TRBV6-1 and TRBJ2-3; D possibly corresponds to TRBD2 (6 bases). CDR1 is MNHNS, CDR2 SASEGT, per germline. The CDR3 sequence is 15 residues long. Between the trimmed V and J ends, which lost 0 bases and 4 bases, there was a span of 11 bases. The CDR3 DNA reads TGTGCCAGCAGTGAAGCGCAGGAGGGGCCAGATACGCAGTATTTT. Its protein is CASSEAQEGPDTQYF.

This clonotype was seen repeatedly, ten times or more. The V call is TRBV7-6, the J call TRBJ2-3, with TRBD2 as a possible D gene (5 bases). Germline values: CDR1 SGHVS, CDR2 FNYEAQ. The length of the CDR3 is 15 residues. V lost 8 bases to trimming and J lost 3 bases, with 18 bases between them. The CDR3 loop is CASLRPGSKTDTQYF. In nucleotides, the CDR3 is TGTGCCAGCCTACGCCCGGGATCGAAGACAGATACGCAGTATTTT.

The CDR3 reads CAISMVPEETQYF. DNA of the CDR3: TGTGCCATCAGTATGGTCCCAGAAGAGACCCAGTACTTC. The chain joins TRBV10-3 to TRBJ2-5; D is unclear. V was clipped by 5 bases and J by 3 bases, with 10 bases between them. Germline V CDR1 and CDR2: ENHRY, SYGVKD. The CDR3 length is 13 residues.

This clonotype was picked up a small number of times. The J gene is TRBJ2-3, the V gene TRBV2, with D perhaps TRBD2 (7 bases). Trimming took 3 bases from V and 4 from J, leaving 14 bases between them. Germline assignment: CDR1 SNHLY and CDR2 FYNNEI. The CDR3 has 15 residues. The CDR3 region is CASSEARGGADTQYF. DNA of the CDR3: TGTGCCAGCAGTGAGGCCAGGGGAGGGGCAGATACGCAGTATTTT.

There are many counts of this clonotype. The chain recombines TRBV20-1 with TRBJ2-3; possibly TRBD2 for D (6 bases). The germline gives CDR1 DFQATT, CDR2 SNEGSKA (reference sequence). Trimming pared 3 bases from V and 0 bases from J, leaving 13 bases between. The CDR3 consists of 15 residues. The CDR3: CSASGSLKSTDTQYF. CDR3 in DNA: TGCAGTGCTAGCGGGAGCCTTAAAAGCACAGATACGCAGTATTTT.

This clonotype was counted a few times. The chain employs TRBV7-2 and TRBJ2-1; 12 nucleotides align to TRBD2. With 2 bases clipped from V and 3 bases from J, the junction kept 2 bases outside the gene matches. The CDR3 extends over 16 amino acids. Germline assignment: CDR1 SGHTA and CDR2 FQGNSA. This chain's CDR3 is CASSLTGLAGYNEQFF. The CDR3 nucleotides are TGTGCCAGCAGCTTAACGGGACTAGCGGGCTACAATGAGCAGTTCTTC.

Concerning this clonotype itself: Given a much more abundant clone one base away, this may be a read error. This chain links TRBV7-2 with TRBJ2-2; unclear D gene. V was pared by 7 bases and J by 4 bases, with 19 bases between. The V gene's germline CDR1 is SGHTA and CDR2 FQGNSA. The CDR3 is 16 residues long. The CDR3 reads CASTFLATTRTGELFF. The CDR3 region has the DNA TGTGCCAGCACCTTTTTAGCCACAACTCGCACCGGGGAGCTGTTTTTT.

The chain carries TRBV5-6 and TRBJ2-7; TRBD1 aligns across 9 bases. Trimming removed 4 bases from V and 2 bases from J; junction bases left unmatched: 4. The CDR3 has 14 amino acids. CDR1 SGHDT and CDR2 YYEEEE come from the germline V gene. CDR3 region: CASSRGTGTYEQYF. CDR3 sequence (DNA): TGTGCCAGCAGCAGGGGGACAGGGACCTACGAGCAGTACTTC. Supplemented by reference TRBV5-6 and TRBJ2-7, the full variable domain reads DAGVTQSPTHLIKTRGQQVTLRCSPKSGHDTVSWYQQALGQGPQFIFQYYEEEERQRGNFPDRFSGHQFPNYSSELNVNALLLGDSALYLCASSRGTGTYEQYFGPGTRLTVT.

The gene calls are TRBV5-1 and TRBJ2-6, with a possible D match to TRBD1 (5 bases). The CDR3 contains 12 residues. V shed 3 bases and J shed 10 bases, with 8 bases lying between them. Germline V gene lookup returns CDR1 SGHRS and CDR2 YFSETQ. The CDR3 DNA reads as TGCGCCAGCAGCTCCGACAGAAACGTCCTGACTTTC. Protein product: CASSSDRNVLTF.

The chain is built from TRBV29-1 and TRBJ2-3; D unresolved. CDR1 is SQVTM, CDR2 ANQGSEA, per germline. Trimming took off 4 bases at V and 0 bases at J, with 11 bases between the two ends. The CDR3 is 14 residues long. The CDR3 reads CSVVRQPSTDTQYF. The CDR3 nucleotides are TGCAGCGTTGTTCGGCAGCCTAGCACAGATACGCAGTATTTT.

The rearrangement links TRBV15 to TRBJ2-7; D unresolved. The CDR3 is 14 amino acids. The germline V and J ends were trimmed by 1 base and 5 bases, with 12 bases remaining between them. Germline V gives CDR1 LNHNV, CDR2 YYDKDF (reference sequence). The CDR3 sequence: CATSRGLSLNEQYF. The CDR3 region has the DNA TGTGCCACCAGCAGAGGGCTAAGCTTAAACGAGCAGTACTTC.